Below are 30 T cell receptor beta chains sequenced from a single sample in a study of graft-versus-host responses after intestinal transplantation. Method: immunoSEQ multiplex PCR; TCRdb's copy keeps in-frame clones and lacks some. The table has about 99,000 clones, about 90% seen once. The antigens for these receptors are not known. The sequencing here drew on unstimulated CD8+ T cells sorted from spleen or lymph node cells, taken before transplant. Receptors originate from a human donor who was the organ donor for an intestinal transplant.

The chain carries TRBV28 and TRBJ2-1, with a weak D call TRBD2 (5 bases). CDR3 length: 14 amino acids. Germline CDR1 is MDHEN and CDR2 is SYDVKM. V was clipped by 2 bases and J by 9 bases, with 14 bases between them. The CDR3 nucleotides are TGTGCCAGCAGTTTACCCGAGGGAATGGGTGAGCAGTTCTTC. This encodes CASSLPEGMGEQFF.

The chain joins TRBV7-9 to TRBJ2-1, with 9 bases matching TRBD2. Trimming at V came to 0 bases and at J to 3 bases, leaving 12 bases not matched to a gene. CDR3 length equals 19 residues. The germline V gene has CDR1 SEHNR and CDR2 FQNEAQ (reference sequence). The CDR3 DNA sequence: TGTGCCAGCAGCTTAGCGCCGGGCGTAGCGGGAGTACTCTACAATGAGCAGTTCTTC. It codes for CASSLAPGVAGVLYNEQFF.

Here the CDR3 DNA reads TGTGCCACCAGCTCCCTGGGGACAGGGGATCGATATGGCTACACCTTC. Translating it yields CATSSLGTGDRYGYTF. This chain uses TRBV15 with TRBJ1-2, with 10 bases that match TRBD1. The CDR3 has 16 amino acids. Per the germline V gene, CDR1 is LNHNV and CDR2 is YYDKDF (reference sequence). J lost 5 bases, V lost 5 bases, and 11 bases had no gene match.

The chain links TRBV19 to TRBJ1-5; no reliable D call. The V gene lost 0 bases and the J gene lost 4 bases, with 10 bases spanning the gap. From germline, CDR1 is LNHDA and CDR2 SQIVND (reference sequence). The CDR3 sequence is 15 residues long. The CDR3, as DNA: TGTGCCAGTAGTATAGATTGGGGAGGTAATCAGCCCCAGCATTTT. The encoded protein is CASSIDWGGNQPQHF.

This clone showed up just once. The genes are TRBV2 and TRBJ2-1; D perhaps matches TRBD2 (7 bases). The V end was cut by 1 base, the J end by 2 bases, with 15 bases between. Germline V lookup: CDR1 SNHLY, CDR2 FYNNEI. The CDR3 is 17 residues long. CDR3 in amino acids: CASSEGGSGDTYNEQFF. The CDR3 bases are TGTGCCAGCAGTGAAGGTGGCAGCGGGGACACCTACAATGAGCAGTTCTTC.

The J gene is TRBJ2-1, the V gene TRBV5-8; D ambiguous. CDR1 is SGHTS and CDR2 is YDEGEE in the germline V gene. This CDR3 is 11 amino acids long. The germline V and J ends were trimmed by 4 bases and 10 bases, with 9 bases remaining between them. As DNA, the CDR3 is TGTGCCAGCAGCCCCCGCAGGGAGCAGTTCTTC. Protein: CASSPRREQFF. The entire variable domain, with the rest obtained from reference TRBV5-8 and TRBJ2-1, is as follows: EAGVTQSPTHLIKTRGQQATLRCSPISGHTSVYWYQQALGLGLQFLLWYDEGEERNRGNFPPRFSGRQFPNYSSELNVNALELEDSALYLCASSPRREQFFGPGTRLTVL.

V is TRBV4-1 and J is TRBJ2-7, with D maybe TRBD1 (6 bases). The CDR3 is made up of 15 amino acids. Per the germline V gene, CDR1 is MGHRA and CDR2 is YSYEKL. The germline V and J ends were trimmed by 0 bases and 2 bases, with 11 bases remaining between them. The CDR3 sequence is CASSQEAQGTYEQYF. CDR3 nucleotides: TGCGCCAGCAGCCAAGAGGCACAGGGCACCTACGAGCAGTACTTC.

This rearrangement joins TRBV28 to TRBJ2-1; TRBD2 is a possible D gene (6 bases). V was cut by 0 bases and J by 0 bases, with 15 bases left in between. Germline lookup yields CDR1 MDHEN and CDR2 SYDVKM. The CDR3 runs to 18 residues. The CDR3 loop reads CASSLWARERSSYNEQFF. The CDR3 coding sequence is TGTGCCAGCAGTTTATGGGCCCGGGAGCGGAGCTCCTACAATGAGCAGTTCTTC.

The chain couples TRBV27 to TRBJ2-1; D not resolved. Germline CDR1 and CDR2: MNHEY and SMNVEV (reference sequence). V was cut by 1 base and J by 10 bases, with 14 bases left in between. This CDR3 spans 14 amino acids. This chain's CDR3 is CASSLLSAGTEQFF. The DNA of the CDR3 is TGTGCCAGCAGTTTATTATCGGCAGGCACAGAGCAGTTCTTC.

The V gene is TRBV6-1, the J gene TRBJ2-7, with D maybe TRBD2 (5 bases). The germline V gene has CDR1 MNHNS and CDR2 SASEGT. The CDR3 has 17 residues. Trimming pared 2 bases from V and 2 bases from J, leaving 19 bases between. In nucleotides, the CDR3 is TGTGCCAGCAGTGAATCGGTGTGGGGTGGAGGTCCCTACGAGCAGTACTTC. This gives the protein CASSESVWGGGPYEQYF.

This clone was counted a single time. The rearrangement joins TRBV19 to TRBJ1-2; TRBD1 might be the D (5 bases). Germline V lookup: CDR1 LNHDA, CDR2 SQIVND (reference sequence). The ends were cut back, 7 bases at V and 4 bases at J, with 13 bases in the middle. The CDR3 has 13 residues. CDR3 in DNA: TGTGCCAGTACTACAGGACGAATCTATGGCTACACCTTC. Translation gives CASTTGRIYGYTF.

For the CDR3, the DNA is TGCGCCAGCAGCCACACTAAGATCTTTATCACCGGGGAGCTGTTTTTT. Its protein is CASSHTKIFITGELFF. This chain uses TRBV4-1 with TRBJ2-2; D remains unclear. Germline CDR1 and CDR2: MGHRA and YSYEKL. This CDR3 region has 16 residues. With 3 bases removed from V and 4 bases from J, the gap between germline ends came to 15 bases.

The gene calls are TRBV30 and TRBJ2-5; 9 bases line up with TRBD2. Germline V gives CDR1 GTSNPN, CDR2 SVGIG (reference sequence). J was trimmed by 7 bases and V by 6 bases; bases with no gene match: 3. This CDR3 spans 11 amino acids. The CDR3 DNA is TGTGCCTGCCGTAGCGGGGGGACCCAGTACTTC. Its protein is CACRSGGTQYF.

The chain couples TRBV28 to TRBJ2-5; tentative D call: TRBD1 (6 bases). With 5 bases removed from V and 3 bases from J, the gap between germline ends came to 13 bases. The CDR3 has 14 residues. Germline V gene data show CDR1 as MDHEN and CDR2 as SYDVKM. The CDR3 nucleotides are TGTGCCAGCAGTCACGACAGGCGTGAAGAGACCCAGTACTTC. Translating gives CASSHDRREETQYF.

This clone was detected only once. This sequence joins TRBV4-2 and TRBJ2-2, with unresolved D. Germline-derived CDR1 and CDR2 are LGHNA and YNFKEQ. The CDR3 has 16 residues. Trimming cost V 0 bases and J 2 bases, with 10 bases left between them. CDR3 DNA: TGTGCCAGCAGCCAAGATTTCACTAAAAACACCGGGGAGCTGTTTTTT. Amino acids: CASSQDFTKNTGELFF.

As concerns this clone: Compared with germline, one end of the junction differs, possibly owing to a read error. The gene calls are TRBV5-4 and TRBJ2-3; D is possibly TRBD1 (5 bases). CDR3 length: 11 residues. Germline V CDR1 and CDR2: SGHNT, YYREEE (reference sequence). CDR3 sequence: CASSLGDMQYF. The CDR3 nucleotides are TGTGCCAGCAGCCTAGGGGATATGCAGTATTTT. Full variable domain (missing parts from reference TRBV5-4 and TRBJ2-3): ETGVTQSPTHLIKTRGQQVTLRCSSQSGHNTVSWYQQALGQGPQFIFQYYREEENGRGNFPPRFSGLQFPNYSSELNVNALELDDSALYLCASSLGDMQYFGPGTRLTVL.

There are a few counts of this clone. This chain links TRBV4-1 with TRBJ2-7; 10 bases align to TRBD2. V shed 5 bases, J shed 2 bases, and the junction held 6 bases outside the gene matches. CDR1 and CDR2 from the germline V gene are MGHRA and YSYEKL. The CDR3 covers 15 residues. CDR3 protein: CASSYGLAEAYEQYF. The CDR3, as DNA: TGCGCCAGCAGCTATGGACTAGCGGAGGCCTACGAGCAGTACTTC.

The chain couples TRBV27 to TRBJ2-3, with D uncertain. Trimming shortened V by 1 base and J by 3 bases, and 8 bases separated the two germline ends. This CDR3 has 14 residues. Germline V lookup: CDR1 MNHEY, CDR2 SMNVEV (reference sequence). The CDR3 loop reads CASSLFLVTDTQYF. DNA of the CDR3: TGTGCCAGCAGTTTATTTCTAGTTACAGATACGCAGTATTTT.

The genes are TRBV29-1 and TRBJ2-5; the match to TRBD1 covers 11 bases. The CDR3 sequence is 13 residues long. Germline V lookup: CDR1 SQVTM, CDR2 ANQGSEA. J gave up 4 bases and V 7 bases, and 5 bases lay outside the gene matches. The CDR3 DNA reads TGCAGCGCGAGGACAGGGGGCGGAGAGACCCAGTACTTC. Translating it yields CSARTGGGETQYF.

This clone was detected once. The chain uses TRBV7-9 and TRBJ1-2; D not resolved. This CDR3 has 16 residues. Trimming left V 1 base short and J 4 bases short, with 16 bases between. Germline V gene data show CDR1 as SEHNR and CDR2 as FQNEAQ (reference sequence). The CDR3 sequence is CASSLGSTGSGYGYTF. Here the CDR3 DNA reads TGTGCCAGCAGCTTAGGATCGACGGGTTCTGGCTATGGCTACACCTTC.

The table lists this clone with a count of one. In DNA, the CDR3 is TGTGCCAGCTCACCCCCTAGAAGCAAGCAGTACTTC. Amino acid sequence: CASSPPRSKQYF. The gene calls are TRBV18 and TRBJ2-7; D unresolved. The CDR3 extends over 12 amino acids. The ends were cut back, 3 bases at V and 8 bases at J, with 11 bases in the middle. Looked up from germline, CDR1 is KGHSH and CDR2 is LQKENI.

This clone appeared a single time. The chain links TRBV7-9 to TRBJ1-3; 8 bases fit TRBD1. This CDR3 region has 16 residues. Trimming removed 4 bases from V and 2 bases from J; junction bases left unmatched: 7. Germline CDR1 SEHNR, CDR2 FQNEAQ (reference sequence). CDR3 coding DNA: TGTGCCAGCAGCTCCATACAGGGGGGTACTGGAAACACCATATATTTT. This gives the protein CASSSIQGGTGNTIYF.

The V call is TRBV28, the J call TRBJ2-7; TRBD2 agrees at 12 bases. Germline trimming cut 3 bases from V and 2 bases from J; bases unmatched to any gene: 5. Per germline, CDR1 MDHEN and CDR2 SYDVKM. This CDR3 has 16 amino acids. CDR3 region: CASSFTSGRTPYEQYF. The CDR3 DNA follows: TGTGCCAGCAGTTTTACTAGCGGGAGGACCCCCTACGAGCAGTACTTC.

The V call is TRBV5-1, the J call TRBJ2-1; D is possibly TRBD1 (6 bases). The CDR3 sequence is 16 residues long. Germline CDR1 reads SGHRS; CDR2 reads YFSETQ. V lost 3 bases to trimming and J lost 8 bases, with 21 bases between them. CDR3 protein: CASSWRTDANLHEQFF. Written as DNA, the CDR3 is TGCGCCAGCAGCTGGAGGACAGACGCCAACTTACATGAGCAGTTCTTC.

The sample holds one count of this clone. The chain employs TRBV6-6 and TRBJ1-6; D unresolved. From germline, CDR1 is MNHNY and CDR2 SVGAGI (reference sequence). The CDR3 has 16 amino acids. Trimming pared 6 bases from V and 0 bases from J, leaving 12 bases between. This CDR3 reads CASSDSSPSYNSPLHF. CDR3 nucleotides: TGTGCCAGCAGCGACTCCTCCCCCTCCTATAATTCACCCCTCCACTTT.

In this sample, this clone turned up once. V and J are TRBV28 and TRBJ2-1; D remains unclear. The V and J ends lost 11 bases and 4 bases respectively, with 18 bases between them. CDR3 size: 14 residues. Germline V gene data show CDR1 as MDHEN and CDR2 as SYDVKM. Here the CDR3 reads CAATPGPGYNEQFF. The CDR3 DNA is TGTGCCGCAACCCCAGGCCCCGGTTACAATGAGCAGTTCTTC.

This chain joins TRBV4-1 and TRBJ2-4; 10 bases are shared with TRBD2. The CDR3 length is 17 residues. V lost 0 bases to trimming and J lost 1 base; unmatched junction nucleotides: 3. From germline, CDR1 is MGHRA and CDR2 YSYEKL. CDR3 nucleotides: TGCGCCAGCAGCCAAGACAGCGGGGGGGCCGCCAAAAACATTCAGTACTTC. Its protein product is CASSQDSGGAAKNIQYF.

This chain uses TRBV28 with TRBJ1-2, with TRBD1 as a possible D gene (6 bases). Deletions cut 3 bases from V and 7 bases from J, with 21 bases between. The CDR3 is 16 amino acids. The germline V gene encodes CDR1 MDHEN and CDR2 SYDVKM. The CDR3, as DNA: TGTGCCAGCAGTTTCTTCTCTCGGGGGGCGGGGAGTGGCTACACCTTC. Translating gives CASSFFSRGAGSGYTF.

The count of this clone is one. V and J are TRBV11-2 and TRBJ1-4; D is unclear. The CDR3 has 15 residues. Germline V gives CDR1 SGHAT, CDR2 FQNNGV. Trimming left V 1 base short and J 5 bases short, with 11 bases between. The CDR3 bases are TGTGCCAGCAGCTTAGGAGGGCGACGGAATGAAAAACTGTTTTTT. The encoded protein is CASSLGGRRNEKLFF.

The count of this clone is one. The J gene is TRBJ2-3, the V gene TRBV11-2, with 7 bases lining up with TRBD1. The CDR3 length is 16 residues. V shed 0 bases and J 2 bases; nucleotides not matched to a gene: 5. The germline gives CDR1 SGHAT, CDR2 FQNNGV. Written as DNA, the CDR3 is TGTGCCAGCAGCTTAGACCCGACAGGGCCCACAGATACGCAGTATTTT. Translating gives CASSLDPTGPTDTQYF.